This entry lists 21 T cell receptor beta chains sequenced from one sample in a study of type 1 regulatory T cells. One entry per CDR3 protein, called by TCRdb with MiXCR from the reads. The repertoire holds tens of thousands of distinct CDR3 sequences, with more than 45% as singletons. The antigens of these receptors remain unknown. The sample taken for sequencing was cultured T cells, either the whole culture or a sorted T cell fraction (not recorded which). These receptors were taken from a human donor in good health.

The chain combines TRBV11-2 with TRBJ1-1; 9 nucleotides match TRBD1. This CDR3 comprises 16 residues. Per germline, CDR1 SGHAT and CDR2 FQNNGV. The V gene end was trimmed by 2 bases and the J gene end by 4 bases; junction bases not matched to a gene: 8. DNA of the CDR3: TGTGCCAGCAGCTTACCTCTGGGACAGGGCCGCACTGAAGCTTTCTTT. It is translated as CASSLPLGQGRTEAFF.

This sequence joins TRBV28 and TRBJ1-2, with D possibly TRBD1 on 5 matching bases. There are 15 residues in the CDR3. Germline lookup yields CDR1 MDHEN and CDR2 SYDVKM. The V end was cut by 2 bases, the J end by 5 bases, with 15 bases between. Here the CDR3 DNA reads TGTGCCAGCAGTTTAACCTCCAGGGAGTGGTATGGCTACACCTTC. It is translated as CASSLTSREWYGYTF.

The chain recombines TRBV18 with TRBJ2-2; D is perhaps TRBD2 (7 bases). This CDR3 contains 16 residues. The germline gives CDR1 KGHSH, CDR2 LQKENI. The ends were cut back, 0 bases at V and 5 bases at J, with 13 bases in the middle. CDR3 nucleotides: TGTGCCAGCTCACCACCGTCCAGGGGAGGGACCGGGGAGCTGTTTTTT. Its protein is CASSPPSRGGTGELFF. Based on the CDR3 plus reference TRBV18 and TRBJ2-2, the full variable domain is NAGVMQNPRHLVRRRGQEARLRCSPMKGHSHVYWYRQLPEEGLKFMVYLQKENIIDESGMPKERFSAEFPKEGPSILRIQQVVRGDSAAYFCASSPPSRGGTGELFFGEGSRLTVL.

This clonotype was detected a few times. V is TRBV27 and J is TRBJ2-7; D may correspond to TRBD1 or TRBD2 (5 bases each). V was clipped by 6 bases and J by 3 bases, with 15 bases between them. Germline V gene data show CDR1 as MNHEY and CDR2 as SMNVEV (reference sequence). The CDR3 is 14 amino acids. CDR3 sequence (DNA): TGTGCCAGCAGCTCTTACGGGGCGGGCTACGAGCAGTACTTC. Translating it yields CASSSYGAGYEQYF.

CDR3 bases: TGTGCCAGCAGTTTAGCTTATGGGGCTGAAGCTTTCTTT. Its protein is CASSLAYGAEAFF. The genes are TRBV12-3 or TRBV12-4 and TRBJ1-1; D call uncertain. With 0 bases removed from V and 6 bases from J, the gap between germline ends came to 8 bases. CDR3 length: 13 amino acids.

A remark on this clonotype: An end of the junction differs from the germline gene, which may be a read error. The V and J genes are TRBV18 and TRBJ1-2; D perhaps matches TRBD1 (6 bases). Looked up from germline, CDR1 is KGHSH and CDR2 is LQKENI. The CDR3 loop spans 14 amino acids. The CDR3 coding sequence is TGTACCAGCTCACCCCGTGACAGGAACTATGGCTACACCTTC. Encoded protein: CTSSPRDRNYGYTF.

The sample holds a few counts of this clonotype. The rearrangement links TRBV6-2 or TRBV6-3 to TRBJ2-7, with D possibly matching TRBD2 (6 bases). The V and J ends lost 4 bases and 7 bases respectively, with 23 bases between them. Germline V lookup: CDR1 MNHEY, CDR2 SVGEGT. CDR3 size: 16 residues. CDR3 amino acids: CASSFFRSGGRGEQYF. The CDR3 bases are TGTGCCAGCAGTTTCTTTCGTAGCGGAGGACGGGGAGAGCAGTACTTC.

This clonotype was seen repeatedly, ten times or more. The chain joins TRBV3-1 to TRBJ1-1; weak D call: TRBD1 (5 bases). Trimming took 3 bases from V and 4 from J, leaving 12 bases between them. This CDR3 is built from 14 residues. From germline, CDR1 is LGHDT and CDR2 YNNKEL (reference sequence). CDR3 coding DNA: TGTGCCAGCAGCCACCACGGAGGGGTCACTGAAGCTTTCTTT. Translation gives CASSHHGGVTEAFF. Looking up the rest from reference TRBV3-1 and TRBJ1-1 gives the full variable domain: DTAVSQTPKYLVTQMGNDKSIKCEQNLGHDTMYWYKQDSKKFLKIMFSYNNKELIINETVPNRFSPKSPDKAHLNLHINSLELGDSAVYFCASSHHGGVTEAFFGQGTRLTVV.

This chain links TRBV20-1 with TRBJ1-4; D call uncertain. Germline CDR1 and CDR2: DFQATT and SNEGSKA (reference sequence). The V end lost 6 bases, the J end lost 6 bases, and 32 bases lay between the germline ends. The CDR3 contains 19 residues. In nucleotides, the CDR3 is TGCAGTGCCTCAAGGTTGGGATTTAACAGTCTTAGAACGGATGAAAAACTGTTTTTT. Translated, it gives CSASRLGFNSLRTDEKLFF.

The gene calls are TRBV20-1 and TRBJ2-4; D is unclear. V was pared by 6 bases and J by 5 bases, with 14 bases between. The CDR3 runs 13 residues. CDR1 and CDR2 from the germline V gene are DFQATT and SNEGSKA (reference sequence). CDR3 in amino acids: CSASQRDQNIQYF. The CDR3 region has the DNA TGCAGTGCCAGTCAAAGGGATCAAAACATTCAGTACTTC.

V is TRBV11-2 and J is TRBJ1-2, with a tentative D call TRBD1 (6 bases). This CDR3 has 14 amino acids. CDR1 is SGHAT, CDR2 FQNNGV, per germline. Between the trimmed V and J ends, which lost 6 bases and 8 bases, there was a span of 19 bases. The CDR3 DNA reads as TGTGCCAGCAGTCCGAACAGGGCAGCTAGAGGCTACACCTTC. Amino acid sequence: CASSPNRAARGYTF.

The CDR3 bases are TGTGCCAGCAGCTTAGGGCAGGGGTTGAGCAATGAGCAGTTCTTC. This codes for CASSLGQGLSNEQFF. The chain has TRBV7-9 and TRBJ2-1; TRBD1 might be the D (6 bases). V was clipped by 1 base and J by 6 bases, with 13 bases between them. The CDR3 runs to 15 residues. The germline V gene encodes CDR1 SEHNR and CDR2 FQNEAQ (reference sequence).

V is TRBV6-1 and J is TRBJ1-5; D remains unclear. V dropped 6 bases and J dropped 0 bases, with 12 bases sitting between them. Germline assignment: CDR1 MNHNS and CDR2 SASEGT. The CDR3 is made up of 15 amino acids. The CDR3 spells CASRRTDYSNQPQHF. In DNA, the CDR3 is TGTGCCAGCAGGCGGACCGATTATAGCAATCAGCCCCAGCATTTT.

The rearrangement links TRBV11-2 to TRBJ1-1; D not certain. V was pared by 1 base and J by 0 bases, with 6 bases between. CDR1 and CDR2 (germline): SGHAT, FQNNGV. The CDR3 length is 14 residues. The CDR3 DNA reads TGTGCCAGCAGCTTAGTACCGCTGAACACTGAAGCTTTCTTT. Translation: CASSLVPLNTEAFF.

The chain is built from TRBV20-1 and TRBJ2-5, with 7 bases aligning to TRBD2. Germline V gives CDR1 DFQATT, CDR2 SNEGSKA (reference sequence). With V trimmed by 6 bases and J by 5 bases, 15 bases remained unmatched. The CDR3 contains 15 residues. The CDR3 region has the DNA TGCAGTGCGGGAGGGGTAATGGGTTATGTGGAGACCCAGTACTTC. It codes for CSAGGVMGYVETQYF.

In this sample, this clonotype is medium-sized. J is TRBJ2-7 and V is TRBV4-1; D is unresolved. Trimming took 1 base from V and 3 from J, leaving 10 bases between them. CDR3 length: 14 amino acids. Germline assignment: CDR1 MGHRA and CDR2 YSYEKL. As DNA, the CDR3 is TGCGCCAGCAGCCAAGCCCCAAGAAGCTACGAGCAGTACTTC. Residues: CASSQAPRSYEQYF.

This clonotype appeared a few times. The CDR3 spells CASRAQLHGYTF. The CDR3, as DNA: TGTGCCAGCAGGGCACAGCTCCATGGCTACACCTTC. The rearrangement links TRBV6-5 to TRBJ1-2; D is ambiguous. The CDR3 consists of 12 residues. Germline loops: CDR1 MNHEY, CDR2 SVGAGI. The V and J ends lost 6 bases and 6 bases respectively, with 11 bases between them.

This clonotype was observed a handful of times. The rearrangement uses TRBV12-3 or TRBV12-4 and TRBJ2-1; D might be TRBD1 (7 bases). This CDR3 has 15 amino acids. V was cut by 8 bases and J by 4 bases, with 18 bases left in between. In DNA form, the CDR3 reads TGTGCCAGCGGCCTTGCGGGACAGTATTACAATGAGCAGTTCTTC. This codes for CASGLAGQYYNEQFF.

The V and J genes are TRBV29-1 and TRBJ2-5; D possibly matches TRBD1 or TRBD2 (5 bases each). The germline V and J ends were trimmed by 6 bases and 4 bases, with 15 bases remaining between them. CDR1 is SQVTM and CDR2 is ANQGSEA in the germline V gene. This CDR3 is built from 13 residues. This chain's CDR3 is CSVLGDLRETQYF. The CDR3 DNA is TGCAGCGTCCTTGGGGACCTGAGAGAGACCCAGTACTTC.

This clonotype was seen a handful of times. This sequence joins TRBV6-5 and TRBJ2-3; possibly TRBD1 or TRBD2 for D (6 bases each). Germline values: CDR1 MNHEY, CDR2 SVGAGI. Trimming removed 0 bases at V and 11 bases at J, with 12 bases between. The CDR3 is 13 amino acids. The CDR3 bases are TGTGCCAGCAGTTACTCGAAGGGGGGCCGGCAGTATTTT. Translating it yields CASSYSKGGRQYF.

About this clonotype: Relative to the germline gene, one junction end is altered; a read error may explain this. The rearrangement joins TRBV12-3 or TRBV12-4 to TRBJ2-5; TRBD2 matches 7 bases. The CDR3 loop spans 16 amino acids. CDR3 DNA: TGTGCCAGCAGTCTAGCCGGGGGGTTCCCCACGGAGACCCAGTACTTC. It encodes CASSLAGGFPTETQYF.